The present TCR beta chain was sequenced within a study of blood T cell repertoires in COVID-19. Study information: Spain, Italy and the United States supplied samples that represented acute and convalescent COVID-19.

Trimming removed 4 bases at V and 0 bases at J, with 16 bases between. Germline CDR1 SGDLS, CDR2 YYNGEE. The CDR3 is made up of 17 amino acids. Method: immunoSEQ multiplex PCR; TCRdb's copy keeps in-frame clones and lacks some. This sample has about 170,000 clones; roughly 85% occur once, and the top ten carry around 20%. Recruitment covered about 25 US areas and drew participants whose ages spanned roughly 18 to 100 years. The chain carries TRBV9 and TRBJ2-2; the D is unclear. This clonotype originated in a woman aged 65 to 85 in a cohort exposed to, infected with or recovered from COVID-19 (not recorded which). What was sequenced was PBMCs or T cells enriched from blood (not recorded which). The CDR3: CASSTRPLNSNTGELFF. DNA of the CDR3: TGTGCCAGCAGCACTCGACCACTAAATTCGAACACCGGGGAGCTGTTTTTT.